This T cell receptor (beta chain) was captured in a study of PD-L1 blockade in urothelial cancer. Study details: Bladder-origin urothelial cancer in males covered about 90% of the roughly 30 patients. Prior exposure to chemotherapy in patients amounted to 0 to 3 regimens received. Study results and caveats: Greater 3-week expansion of tumor-associated blood clones was recorded for durable-benefit patients.

The assay was immunoSEQ multiplex PCR, and TCRdb's table has in-frame clones only and misses some. The table records 40,000 or so clones, roughly nine tenths of them present only once. In regard to this clone: Antigen: not known.

This CDR3 is 15 amino acids long. From germline, CDR1 is SGHAT and CDR2 FQNNGV. Trimming took 2 bases from V and 3 from J, leaving 11 bases between them. Time point of the sample: pretreatment peripheral blood. The chain carries TRBV11-2 and TRBJ1-5, with D perhaps TRBD1 (6 bases). This receptor was taken from a woman aged 55 to 70 with urothelial cancer. The sequenced sample was PBMCs, obtained around atezolizumab (anti-PD-L1) treatment. CDR3 nucleotides: TGTGCCAGCAGCTTAAACAGGGCTTTCAATCAGCCCCAGCATTTT. Its translation is CASSLNRAFNQPQHF.